This entry lists 31 T cell receptor beta chains sequenced from one sample in a study of T cell changes during pregnancy in multiple sclerosis. TCRdb keeps only in-frame clones here, not all; method: immunoSEQ multiplex PCR. This sample yields 25,000 to 30,000 clones, of which roughly 87% are seen a single time; approximately 0.77% belongs to the top ten. The sequencing here drew on CD4+ T cells from peripheral blood mononuclear cells, taken in the second trimester of pregnancy. Receptors originate from a female donor with multiple sclerosis, enrolled in a pregnancy study.

This clone appeared once. This chain uses TRBV11-2 with TRBJ1-1, with TRBD1 matching 7 bases. This CDR3 spans 15 amino acids. Germline V gene data show CDR1 as SGHAT and CDR2 as FQNNGV. V was clipped by 1 base and J by 3 bases; unmatched bases: 5. CDR3 in amino acids: CASSLARQGYTEAFF. CDR3 DNA: TGTGCCAGCAGCTTAGCGCGACAGGGTTACACTGAAGCTTTCTTT.

V usage is TRBV5-1 and J usage is TRBJ2-5; no clear D gene. The J call is in doubt because the DNA end fits TRBJ2-7 better. There are 12 residues in the CDR3. Looked up from germline, CDR1 is SGHRS and CDR2 is YFSETQ. DNA of the CDR3: TGCGCCAGCAGCTTGAGTTCGTACGAGCAGTACTTC. This codes for CASSLSSYEQYF.

In this sample, this clone turned up once. The CDR3 spells CSVSPRVTEAFF. In nucleotides, the CDR3 is TGCAGCGTTAGCCCCCGGGTCACTGAAGCTTTCTTT. V is TRBV29-1 and J is TRBJ1-1; D gene ambiguous. The V end was cut by 5 bases, the J end by 4 bases, with 11 bases between. The CDR3 covers 12 residues. CDR1 is SQVTM and CDR2 is ANQGSEA in the germline V gene.

The V call is TRBV5-1, the J call TRBJ2-6; the D gene is possibly TRBD2 (5 bases). Trimming pared 0 bases from V and 2 bases from J, leaving 6 bases between. Germline-derived CDR1 and CDR2 are SGHRS and YFSETQ. This CDR3 is 15 amino acids long. The CDR3 region is CASSLGGAGANVLTF. The CDR3 DNA is TGCGCCAGCAGCTTGGGGGGAGCTGGGGCCAACGTCCTGACTTTC. The full variable domain, completed using reference TRBV5-1 and TRBJ2-6, is KAGVTQTPRYLIKTRGQQVTLSCSPISGHRSVSWYQQTPGQGLQFLFEYFSETQRNKGNFPGRFSGRQFSNSRSEMNVSTLELGDSALYLCASSLGGAGANVLTFGAGSRLTVL.

V gene TRBV5-1 combines with J gene TRBJ1-2, with D possibly TRBD1 on 6 matching bases. Between the trimmed V and J ends, which lost 0 bases and 8 bases, there was a span of 14 bases. This CDR3 has 14 amino acids. CDR1 SGHRS and CDR2 YFSETQ come from the germline V gene. The CDR3 protein is CASSLVLQGEGYTF. In DNA, the CDR3 is TGCGCCAGCAGCTTGGTTCTACAGGGTGAGGGCTACACCTTC.

The rearrangement uses TRBV21-1 and TRBJ2-7; TRBD2 is the table's D call, not checked against the DNA. TRBV21-1 is tagged as a pseudogene. CDR3 length equals 12 residues. In DNA, the CDR3 is TGTGCCAGCAGCAATGAGGGCGACGAGCAGTACTTC. This translates into CASSNEGDEQYF.

This chain uses TRBV6-6 with TRBJ1-1; D is unclear. This CDR3 contains 14 residues. Germline CDR1 MNHNY, CDR2 SVGAGI (reference sequence). Trimming left V 5 bases short and J 3 bases short, with 13 bases between. CDR3 protein: CASSRNGRDTEAFF. CDR3 sequence (DNA): TGTGCCAGCAGTAGAAACGGGAGAGACACTGAAGCTTTCTTT.

The chain recombines TRBV19 with TRBJ2-1; TRBD2 matches 12 bases. The CDR3 loop spans 16 amino acids. V shed 8 bases and J 8 bases; nucleotides not matched to a gene: 13. CDR1 and CDR2 from the germline V gene are LNHDA and SQIVND (reference sequence). The CDR3 spells CASCHVLAGGRDEQFF. The CDR3 DNA sequence: TGTGCCAGTTGCCACGTCCTAGCGGGGGGGCGAGATGAGCAGTTCTTC.

The chain employs TRBV19 and TRBJ2-7, with D possibly being TRBD2 (5 bases). Germline V gene data show CDR1 as LNHDA and CDR2 as SQIVND (reference sequence). CDR3 length: 12 amino acids. Between the trimmed V and J ends, which lost 6 bases and 8 bases, there was a span of 14 bases. The CDR3 DNA reads as TGTGCCAGTAGCCCTGGAGGAGCTCAGCAGTACTTC. This encodes CASSPGGAQQYF.

This clone is a singleton in its sample. The V gene is TRBV5-1, the J gene TRBJ1-5, with D possibly being TRBD1 (5 bases). This CDR3 contains 15 residues. Trimming removed 0 bases at V and 8 bases at J, with 15 bases between. Germline CDR1 reads SGHRS; CDR2 reads YFSETQ. The CDR3 region is CASSLGQPSGEPQHF. The CDR3 DNA follows: TGCGCCAGCAGCTTGGGACAGCCCTCGGGGGAGCCCCAGCATTTT.

The chain is built from TRBV10-3 and TRBJ2-6; 9 nucleotides line up with TRBD1. Germline V lookup: CDR1 ENHRY, CDR2 SYGVKD. This CDR3 is 17 amino acids long. Germline trimming cut 6 bases from V and 3 bases from J; bases unmatched to any gene: 9. The CDR3 here is CAISPGQGNYGANVLTF. In DNA, the CDR3 is TGTGCCATCAGCCCGGGACAGGGAAATTATGGGGCCAACGTCCTGACTTTC.

This sequence joins TRBV7-9 and TRBJ2-2, with 8 bases matching TRBD2. The CDR3 runs to 15 residues. J lost 5 bases, V lost 5 bases, and 7 bases had no gene match. Germline CDR1 reads SEHNR; CDR2 reads FQNEAQ (reference sequence). The DNA for the CDR3 is TGTGCCAGCAGCGTTAAGCGGGGGCGGACCGGGGAGCTGTTTTTT. Translated, it gives CASSVKRGRTGELFF.

This clone was counted only a few times. The rearrangement uses TRBV19 and TRBJ2-2; 8 nucleotides align to TRBD1. Per germline, CDR1 LNHDA and CDR2 SQIVND (reference sequence). The V and J ends lost 5 bases and 3 bases, in that order; junction bases with no gene match: 11. The CDR3 consists of 17 residues. The CDR3 DNA reads as TGTGCCAGTAGTTTTGGGCCAGGGACAGGTTACACCGGGGAGCTGTTTTTT. Its translation: CASSFGPGTGYTGELFF.

The gene calls are TRBV18 and TRBJ2-1, with TRBD1 matching 7 bases. Trimming took 4 bases from V and 6 from J; bases not matched to a gene: 9. Germline V CDR1 and CDR2: KGHSH, LQKENI. The CDR3 extends over 15 amino acids. The CDR3 region is CASSQQGLYSNEQFF. The CDR3 DNA is TGTGCCAGCTCACAACAGGGGCTCTATTCCAATGAGCAGTTCTTC. The variable domain in full, with the rest retrieved from reference TRBV18 and TRBJ2-1, is NAGVMQNPRHLVRRRGQEARLRCSPMKGHSHVYWYRQLPEEGLKFMVYLQKENIIDESGMPKERFSAEFPKEGPSILRIQQVVRGDSAAYFCASSQQGLYSNEQFFGPGTRLTVL.

The V and J genes are TRBV29-1 and TRBJ1-5; D is unclear. This CDR3 region has 13 residues. V gave up 4 bases and J gave up 2 bases, with 9 bases separating them. Germline V gives CDR1 SQVTM, CDR2 ANQGSEA. The CDR3 sequence: CSVALSRNQPQHF. The CDR3 DNA is TGCAGCGTTGCCTTGAGTCGCAATCAGCCCCAGCATTTT.

This rearrangement joins TRBV5-6 to TRBJ1-2; D unclear. Germline V lookup: CDR1 SGHDT, CDR2 YYEEEE. V was clipped by 1 base and J by 3 bases, with 7 bases between them. This CDR3 comprises 13 residues. CDR3 sequence: CASSLSGHYGYTF. CDR3 sequence (DNA): TGTGCCAGCAGCTTGAGTGGGCACTATGGCTACACCTTC.

This chain uses TRBV11-1 with TRBJ2-1; 13 positions agree with TRBD2. Trimming cost V 4 bases and J 4 bases; bases outside gene matches: 1. This CDR3 region has 15 residues. CDR1 and CDR2 (germline): SGHAT, FQDESV (reference sequence). In DNA form, the CDR3 reads TGTGCCAGCAGCTCGGGACTAGCGGGGTACAATGAGCAGTTCTTC. Encoded protein: CASSSGLAGYNEQFF.

V and J are TRBV6-6 and TRBJ2-2, with 8 bases identical to TRBD1. V dropped 8 bases and J dropped 1; count of bases not matched to a gene: 6. Germline lookup yields CDR1 MNHNY and CDR2 SVGAGI (reference sequence). The CDR3 is 15 residues long. The CDR3 region has the DNA TGTGCCAGCCAGACAGGGGAACGGAACACCGGGGAGCTGTTTTTT. Translating it yields CASQTGERNTGELFF.

The genes are TRBV7-9 and TRBJ2-2; maybe TRBD2 (6 bases). This CDR3 spans 12 amino acids. The germline V gene has CDR1 SEHNR and CDR2 FQNEAQ (reference sequence). Trimming left V 10 bases short and J 9 bases short, with 15 bases between. The CDR3 nucleotides read TGTGCCAAGACTAGGGATAGGCGGGAGCTGTTTTTT. This gives the protein CAKTRDRRELFF.

This chain uses TRBV5-5 with TRBJ1-5; 7 bases line up with TRBD1. Germline CDR1 and CDR2: SGHKS and YYEKEE (reference sequence). The CDR3 runs to 15 residues. After removal of 2 bases from V and 3 bases from J, the junction contained 5 bases not matched to a gene. CDR3 DNA sequence: TGTGCCAGCAGCTTCGGGACAGCTAACAATCAGCCCCAGCATTTT. Translation: CASSFGTANNQPQHF.

The CDR3 DNA reads as TGTGCCAGCACCATAGGGGGGGGAACTAATAATTCACCCCTCCACTTT. Encoded protein: CASTIGGGTNNSPLHF. V usage is TRBV2 and J usage is TRBJ1-6; TRBD1 is a possible D gene (6 bases). With 7 bases removed from V and 5 bases from J, the gap between germline ends came to 18 bases. CDR3 length: 16 residues. Germline V gene sequence: CDR1 SNHLY, CDR2 FYNNEI. Together with reference TRBV2 and TRBJ1-6, the CDR3 gives the full variable domain: EPEVTQTPSHQVTQMGQEVILRCVPISNHLYFYWYRQILGQKVEFLVSFYNNEISEKSEIFDDQFSVERPDGSNFTLKIRSTKLEDSAMYFCASTIGGGTNNSPLHFGNGTRLTVT.

J is TRBJ1-5 and V is TRBV28; D not certain. Germline loops: CDR1 MDHEN, CDR2 SYDVKM. There are 14 residues in the CDR3. Trimming removed 0 bases from V and 4 bases from J, with 7 bases in between. Here the CDR3 reads CASSLWALNQPQHF. CDR3 bases: TGTGCCAGCAGTTTATGGGCTCTTAATCAGCCCCAGCATTTT.

The chain links TRBV6-6 to TRBJ2-7; D might be TRBD1 (6 bases). The germline V gene encodes CDR1 MNHNY and CDR2 SVGAGI (reference sequence). This CDR3 is 16 amino acids long. The germline V and J ends were trimmed by 7 bases and 6 bases, with 25 bases remaining between them. The CDR3 spells CASTRATGGSILEQYF. The CDR3 nucleotides are TGTGCCAGCACCAGAGCGACAGGCGGGTCGATACTCGAGCAGTACTTC.

This clone was seen only a few times. The chain employs TRBV5-6 and TRBJ1-1; 9 bases line up with TRBD1. The CDR3 is 14 residues long. Germline CDR1 and CDR2: SGHDT and YYEEEE. The V and J ends lost 3 bases and 3 bases, in that order; junction bases with no gene match: 3. The CDR3 protein is CASSYRGQDTEAFF. CDR3 nucleotide sequence: TGTGCCAGCAGCTACAGGGGGCAGGACACTGAAGCTTTCTTT.

The genes are TRBV7-8 and TRBJ1-6; D unresolved. This CDR3 is 13 amino acids long. In germline, CDR1 is SGHVS, CDR2 FQNEAQ. Trimming removed 1 base at V and 9 bases at J, with 7 bases between. The chain's CDR3 is CASSLEPISPLHF. CDR3 DNA: TGTGCCAGCAGCTTAGAGCCGATTTCACCCCTCCACTTT.

This clone was detected a few times. This chain uses TRBV2 with TRBJ1-6, with D unclear. Deletions cut 7 bases from V and 3 bases from J, with 7 bases between. The V gene's germline CDR1 is SNHLY and CDR2 FYNNEI. The CDR3 is 13 residues long. CDR3 sequence (DNA): TGTGCCAGCACGCCGGGCTATAATTCACCCCTCCACTTT. Its protein product is CASTPGYNSPLHF.

The chain joins TRBV6-5 to TRBJ2-7, with D tentatively TRBD1 (5 bases). Trimming removed 4 bases from V and 2 bases from J, with 12 bases in between. From germline, CDR1 is MNHEY and CDR2 SVGAGI. The CDR3 loop spans 14 amino acids. The CDR3 nucleotides read TGTGCCAGCAGTTTGGTGGGGCCCCCCTACGAGCAGTACTTC. It translates to CASSLVGPPYEQYF.

The V and J genes are TRBV7-9 and TRBJ2-5; TRBD1 is a possible D gene (6 bases). Germline-derived CDR1 and CDR2 are SEHNR and FQNEAQ (reference sequence). Trimming shortened V by 4 bases and J by 4 bases, and 13 bases separated the two germline ends. The CDR3 length is 14 residues. The CDR3 DNA reads as TGTGCCAGCAGCTCGGACAGCCTCTTAGAGACCCAGTACTTC. Its translation is CASSSDSLLETQYF.

The genes are TRBV18 and TRBJ1-3; D not resolved. There are 13 residues in the CDR3. Trimming stripped 6 bases from V and 2 bases from J, with 8 bases between. Germline assignment: CDR1 KGHSH and CDR2 LQKENI. CDR3 loop: CASSRETGNTIYF. In nucleotides, the CDR3 is TGTGCCAGCTCCCGGGAAACTGGAAACACCATATATTTT. The complete variable domain, with remaining parts taken from reference TRBV18 and TRBJ1-3, reads NAGVMQNPRHLVRRRGQEARLRCSPMKGHSHVYWYRQLPEEGLKFMVYLQKENIIDESGMPKERFSAEFPKEGPSILRIQQVVRGDSAAYFCASSRETGNTIYFGEGSWLTVV.

This chain joins TRBV19 and TRBJ2-1; no clear D. Germline V lookup: CDR1 LNHDA, CDR2 SQIVND (reference sequence). The CDR3 extends over 14 amino acids. V dropped 7 bases and J dropped 2 bases, with 12 bases sitting between them. CDR3 sequence: CASTTGDPYNEQFF. The CDR3 nucleotides read TGTGCCAGTACTACGGGTGACCCCTACAATGAGCAGTTCTTC.

CDR3: CASSYSYEQYF. The CDR3 DNA is TGTGCCAGCAGTTACTCCTACGAGCAGTACTTC. The chain employs TRBV2 and TRBJ2-7; D remains unclear. The ends were cut back, 5 bases at V and 0 bases at J, with 2 bases in the middle. This CDR3 comprises 11 residues. From germline, CDR1 is SNHLY and CDR2 FYNNEI.